These 29 T cell receptor beta chains share one sample of origin, sequenced in a study of OX40 agonist ivuxolimab in advanced cancers. Measured with immunoSEQ multiplex PCR; TCRdb has only the in-frame clones, and not every one. The table has fewer than 35,000 clones, 80% to 90% seen once. Sequenced material: CD4+ or CD8+ T cells sorted from blood, taken in a trial of the OX40 agonist ivuxolimab. The receptor set was obtained from an adult with an advanced solid tumor such as melanoma, head and neck, liver or kidney cancer.

The V call is TRBV5-1, the J call TRBJ1-1; possibly TRBD1 for D (6 bases). Between the trimmed V and J ends, which lost 4 bases and 5 bases, there was a span of 18 bases. The germline CDR1 and CDR2 sequences are SGHRS and YFSETQ. This CDR3 spans 15 amino acids. The CDR3 DNA follows: TGCGCCAGCAGCCCCGGCCCAGGGGTTTGGACTGAAGCTTTCTTT. Translation gives CASSPGPGVWTEAFF.

This clone appeared once. V is TRBV28 and J is TRBJ2-5, with a tentative D call TRBD2 (7 bases). V shed 6 bases and J shed 5 bases, with 16 bases lying between them. CDR3 size: 14 residues. Germline CDR1 is MDHEN and CDR2 is SYDVKM. The CDR3: CASSPIGGGETQYF. DNA for the CDR3: TGTGCCAGCAGCCCGATAGGGGGAGGGGAGACCCAGTACTTC.

In its sample, this clone ranks as medium-sized. The chain employs TRBV19 and TRBJ2-3; 11 positions agree with TRBD1. Unmatched junction bases numbered 3, after V lost 4 bases and J lost 3 bases. The germline CDR1 and CDR2 sequences are LNHDA and SQIVND (reference sequence). The CDR3 has 15 residues. The CDR3, as DNA: TGTGCCAGTAGTAAGGGACAGGGGGTAACAGATACGCAGTATTTT. It is translated as CASSKGQGVTDTQYF.

The chain has TRBV5-4 and TRBJ2-1; a possible D gene is TRBD2 (6 bases). V lost 0 bases to trimming and J lost 3 bases, with 10 bases between them. Germline assignment: CDR1 SGHNT and CDR2 YYREEE (reference sequence). This CDR3 comprises 15 residues. CDR3 bases: TGTGCCAGCAGCTTGGGAGCGGGTGACTACAATGAGCAGTTCTTC. It codes for CASSLGAGDYNEQFF.

The chain is built from TRBV5-5 and TRBJ2-5; 14 bases agree with TRBD2. In germline, CDR1 is SGHKS, CDR2 YYEKEE (reference sequence). The V and J ends lost 4 bases and 7 bases, in that order; junction bases with no gene match: 9. The CDR3 loop spans 16 amino acids. CDR3 in DNA: TGTGCCAGCAGCCCCCAGGGACTAGCGGGAGTAGGGACCCAGTACTTC. Its translation: CASSPQGLAGVGTQYF. The full variable domain, with the rest looked up from reference TRBV5-5 and TRBJ2-5, is DAGVTQSPTHLIKTRGQQVTLRCSPISGHKSVSWYQQVLGQGPQFIFQYYEKEERGRGNFPDRFSARQFPNYSSELNVNALLLGDSALYLCASSPQGLAGVGTQYFGPGTRLLVL.

The chain recombines TRBV15 with TRBJ2-7, with 9 bases lining up with TRBD1. The germline CDR1 and CDR2 sequences are LNHNV and YYDKDF (reference sequence). The CDR3 is 19 amino acids. Trimming removed 3 bases from V and 3 bases from J; junction bases left unmatched: 18. The CDR3 sequence: CATSSTLESRDRDDYEQYF. DNA for the CDR3: TGTGCCACCAGCAGCACGTTAGAGAGCCGGGACAGGGACGACTACGAGCAGTACTTC.

This clone was detected once. This sequence joins TRBV4-2 and TRBJ2-1; weak D call: TRBD2 (5 bases). The V end was cut by 0 bases, the J end by 0 bases, with 6 bases between. Germline-derived CDR1 and CDR2 are LGHNA and YNFKEQ. CDR3 size: 15 residues. The CDR3 sequence is CASSQDGSSYNEQFF. The CDR3 DNA sequence: TGTGCCAGCAGCCAAGATGGGAGCTCCTACAATGAGCAGTTCTTC.

In this sample, this clone turned up a few times. The chain uses TRBV2 and TRBJ1-2; TRBD1 matches 7 bases. CDR3 length: 15 amino acids. Trimming removed 6 bases from V and 5 bases from J; junction bases left unmatched: 12. The V gene's germline CDR1 is SNHLY and CDR2 FYNNEI. CDR3 nucleotide sequence: TGTGCCAGCAGGCTCACAGGGGCCCATCAATATGGCTACACCTTC. This codes for CASRLTGAHQYGYTF.

This rearrangement joins TRBV5-5 to TRBJ2-7, with a tentative D call TRBD1 (6 bases). The length of the CDR3 is 15 residues. V was clipped by 6 bases and J by 2 bases, with 18 bases between them. CDR1 and CDR2 (germline): SGHKS, YYEKEE (reference sequence). CDR3 amino acids: CASTFTATGTYEQYF. CDR3 nucleotides: TGTGCCAGCACCTTTACTGCGACAGGTACCTACGAGCAGTACTTC.

V is TRBV15 and J is TRBJ2-7; TRBD2 might be the D (5 bases). Trimming pared 5 bases from V and 6 bases from J, leaving 11 bases between. Germline-derived CDR1 and CDR2 are LNHNV and YYDKDF (reference sequence). There are 12 residues in the CDR3. CDR3 DNA sequence: TGTGCCACCAGCGAAGGACTGGGCGAGCAGTACTTC. Translation: CATSEGLGEQYF.

The chain recombines TRBV7-9 with TRBJ2-6, with 7 bases identical to TRBD1. The trim removed 4 bases at V and 2 bases at J, leaving 2 bases unmatched. The CDR3 totals 15 residues. Germline V gives CDR1 SEHNR, CDR2 FQNEAQ (reference sequence). Here the CDR3 reads CASSYQGAGANVLTF. For the CDR3, the DNA is TGTGCCAGCAGCTATCAGGGGGCTGGGGCCAACGTCCTGACTTTC.

The chain couples TRBV6-1 to TRBJ1-5; possible D gene TRBD1, 5 bases. Germline values: CDR1 MNHNS, CDR2 SASEGT. The CDR3 is made up of 15 amino acids. Trimming took 3 bases from V and 0 from J, leaving 9 bases between them. In nucleotides, the CDR3 is TGTGCCAGCAGTGACTTGGGGACTAGCAATCAGCCCCAGCATTTT. Its translation: CASSDLGTSNQPQHF.

This chain connects TRBV7-9 to TRBJ1-3; D gene ambiguous. CDR1 and CDR2 (germline): SEHNR, FQNEAQ (reference sequence). V lost 8 bases to trimming and J lost 3 bases, with 23 bases between them. The CDR3 sequence is 17 residues long. The CDR3 reads CASPRPGRGDNGNTIYF. CDR3 coding DNA: TGTGCCAGCCCCCGTCCAGGCCGCGGGGATAATGGAAACACCATATATTTT.

V gene TRBV19 combines with J gene TRBJ1-4; TRBD1 agrees at 8 bases. The V segment lost 9 bases and the J segment 0 bases; nucleotides outside the gene matches: 6. CDR3 size: 15 residues. The V gene's germline CDR1 is LNHDA and CDR2 SQIVND (reference sequence). The CDR3 coding sequence is TGTGCCAGAGACAGGGGACGGGCAACTAATGAAAAACTGTTTTTT. It codes for CARDRGRATNEKLFF.

This clone was observed a few times. The chain combines TRBV9 with TRBJ2-5; no clear D. The germline V gene has CDR1 SGDLS and CDR2 YYNGEE. Trimming removed 0 bases at V and 5 bases at J, with 11 bases between. The CDR3 is made up of 14 amino acids. The CDR3 here is CASSVGALGETQYF. CDR3 sequence (DNA): TGTGCCAGCAGCGTAGGGGCCCTGGGGGAGACCCAGTACTTC.

In its sample, this clone was seen once. V and J are TRBV30 and TRBJ2-1, with D unclear. The CDR3 loop spans 12 amino acids. Between the trimmed V and J ends, which lost 2 bases and 7 bases, there was a span of 9 bases. Germline values: CDR1 GTSNPN, CDR2 SVGIG (reference sequence). The DNA for the CDR3 is TGTGCCTGGAGTTTAATTAGGAATGAGCAGTTCTTC. Translated, it gives CAWSLIRNEQFF.

The V gene is TRBV28, the J gene TRBJ1-1; 8 positions agree with TRBD1. CDR1 and CDR2 from the germline V gene are MDHEN and SYDVKM. The CDR3 runs 15 residues. J lost 0 bases, V lost 5 bases, and 5 bases had no gene match. The CDR3, as DNA: TGTGCCAGCAGTCCCTCGGGACAGGTGAACACTGAAGCTTTCTTT. Amino acids: CASSPSGQVNTEAFF.

This sequence joins TRBV7-9 and TRBJ1-4, with 7 positions matching TRBD1. V lost 1 base, J lost 3 bases, and 5 bases stayed unmatched. The CDR3 is 16 residues long. Germline V CDR1 and CDR2: SEHNR, FQNEAQ (reference sequence). The CDR3 bases are TGTGCCAGCAGCTTAGTTGAGGGGGCCGCTAATGAAAAACTGTTTTTT. The encoded protein is CASSLVEGAANEKLFF. The full variable domain, in which reference TRBV7-9 and TRBJ1-4 provide the parts outside the CDR3, is DTGVSQNPRHKITKRGQNVTFRCDPISEHNRLYWYRQTLGQGPEFLTYFQNEAQLEKSRLLSDRFSAERPKGSFSTLEIQRTEQGDSAMYLCASSLVEGAANEKLFFGSGTQLSVL.

The chain couples TRBV6-1 to TRBJ1-5, with D unresolved. Germline loops: CDR1 MNHNS, CDR2 SASEGT. The length of the CDR3 is 14 residues. Trimming removed 2 bases at V and 0 bases at J, with 5 bases between. The CDR3 coding sequence is TGTGCCAGCAGTGAATCCAATAGCAATCAGCCCCAGCATTTT. This encodes CASSESNSNQPQHF.

The V call is TRBV7-3, the J call TRBJ2-1; maybe TRBD2 (6 bases). The CDR3 is 14 residues long. Trimming pared 4 bases from V and 8 bases from J, leaving 15 bases between. Germline assignment: CDR1 SGHTA and CDR2 FQGTGA. CDR3 bases: TGTGCCAGCAGCTCGGGACTCTCCTGGGATGAGCAGTTCTTC. It translates to CASSSGLSWDEQFF. The full variable domain, its missing parts supplied by reference TRBV7-3 and TRBJ2-1, is GAGVSQTPSNKVTEKGKYVELRCDPISGHTALYWYRQSLGQGPEFLIYFQGTGAADDSGLPNDRFFAVRPEGSVSTLKIQRTERGDSAVYLCASSSGLSWDEQFFGPGTRLTVL.

The chain links TRBV9 to TRBJ2-7, with unresolved D. V lost 0 bases to trimming and J lost 0 bases, with 10 bases between them. Germline V lookup: CDR1 SGDLS, CDR2 YYNGEE. This CDR3 has 15 amino acids. The CDR3 coding sequence is TGTGCCAGCAGCGTAGCTTCCGGCCGCTCCTACGAGCAGTACTTC. This gives the protein CASSVASGRSYEQYF. Variable domain in full (rest from reference TRBV9 and TRBJ2-7): DSGVTQTPKHLITATGQRVTLRCSPRSGDLSVYWYQQSLDQGLQFLIQYYNGEERAKGNILERFSAQQFPDLHSELNLSSLELGDSALYFCASSVASGRSYEQYFGPGTRLTVT.

CDR3 sequence: CASAPHETGTGAFYEQYF. The CDR3 DNA sequence: TGTGCCAGCGCGCCCCATGAAACCGGGACAGGGGCATTCTACGAGCAGTACTTC. The chain joins TRBV19 to TRBJ2-7; 10 nucleotides match TRBD1. The CDR3 loop spans 18 amino acids. Germline V gene data show CDR1 as LNHDA and CDR2 as SQIVND (reference sequence). Germline trimming cut 9 bases from V and 3 bases from J; bases unmatched to any gene: 20.

The genes are TRBV11-3 and TRBJ1-1, with D hard to call. This CDR3 comprises 13 residues. The germline V gene encodes CDR1 SGHNT and CDR2 YENEEA. The V and J ends lost 4 bases and 2 bases respectively, with 8 bases between them. CDR3 residues: CASSSQVNTEAFF. The CDR3 DNA sequence: TGTGCCAGCAGCTCTCAGGTTAACACTGAAGCTTTCTTT.

This chain links TRBV10-1 with TRBJ2-1; D ambiguous. Germline-derived CDR1 and CDR2 are WNHNN and SYGVQD (reference sequence). The CDR3 consists of 14 residues. V was clipped by 8 bases and J by 3 bases, with 14 bases between them. The DNA of the CDR3 is TGCGCCAGCGCCCTACGGAATGACTACAATGAGCAGTTCTTC. It yields the protein CASALRNDYNEQFF.

The chain combines TRBV6-1 with TRBJ2-2; 7 positions match TRBD1. Trimming took 4 bases from V and 4 from J; bases not matched to a gene: 6. The germline gives CDR1 MNHNS, CDR2 SASEGT. This CDR3 is built from 15 residues. In DNA form, the CDR3 reads TGTGCCAGCAGTGTGGTACAGGGGAGCACCGGGGAGCTGTTTTTT. Amino acids: CASSVVQGSTGELFF.

This clone is judged medium-sized. One end of the junction is discordant with germline, which a read error may explain. This rearrangement joins TRBV2 to TRBJ1-2; D gene unclear. Germline V gives CDR1 SNHLY, CDR2 FYNNEI. This CDR3 contains 12 residues. CDR3 sequence: CASREDYYGYTF. The CDR3 DNA sequence: TGTGCCAGCAGGGAAGACTACTATGGCTACACCTTC.

The V and J genes are TRBV5-4 and TRBJ2-7; 8 bases align to TRBD2. Germline lookup yields CDR1 SGHNT and CDR2 YYREEE (reference sequence). This CDR3 has 16 amino acids. J lost 2 bases, V lost 2 bases, and 9 bases had no gene match. The CDR3 region has the DNA TGTGCCAGCAGCTTCGGGGGAGCGGGGGAGGCCTACGAGCAGTACTTC. It specifies CASSFGGAGEAYEQYF.

This chain uses TRBV11-2 with TRBJ2-6; D is possibly TRBD1 (5 bases). Looked up from germline, CDR1 is SGHAT and CDR2 is FQNNGV. V was shortened by 8 bases and J by 1 base, with 12 bases between the two germline ends. The CDR3 extends over 15 amino acids. The CDR3 DNA reads as TGTGCCAGCTCGCAGGGAAATTCTGGGGCCAACGTCCTGACTTTC. Translation gives CASSQGNSGANVLTF. The entire variable domain, with the rest obtained from reference TRBV11-2 and TRBJ2-6, is as follows: EAGVAQSPRYKIIEKRQSVAFWCNPISGHATLYWYQQILGQGPKLLIQFQNNGVVDDSQLPKDRFSAERLKGVDSTLKIQPAKLEDSAVYLCASSQGNSGANVLTFGAGSRLTVL.

This clone was observed once. The chain employs TRBV29-1 and TRBJ1-1; D unresolved. The CDR3 extends over 13 amino acids. With 4 bases removed from V and 5 bases from J, the gap between germline ends came to 14 bases. The V gene's germline CDR1 is SQVTM and CDR2 ANQGSEA. DNA of the CDR3: TGCAGCGTTGGGCGGCAGGTGGGGACTGAAGCTTTCTTT. Amino acids: CSVGRQVGTEAFF.